This TCR beta chain derives from a study of shared T cell receptors in the human thymus (dated by TCRdb to the early 2020s). Describing the broader study: The study examined how self-reactive, shared T-cell receptor alpha chains are generated in the human thymus.

The CDR3 holds 17 amino acids from the cysteine to the phenylalanine. Only the CDR3 DNA stays, 51 bases, in frame from base 1. The germline V gene (reference sequence) gives CDR1 as GTSNPN and CDR2 as SVGIG. V is pruned by 3 bases and J by 4 bases, leaving 14 bases of the junction without a gene match. About this clone: Its antigen has not been determined. Base quality data are lacking; no much larger clone is found one base away.

The library was obtained by the immunoSEQ multiplex PCR assay. As stored in TCRdb, this immuneACCESS dataset retains in-frame rearrangements with V and J assigned. A fraction of the clones does not appear; measured against another copy, unresolved V genes explain less than half of the discrepancy, and the remainder lacks a known reason. In this sample the table shows hundreds of thousands of clones, around 85% of which occur a single time. The ten biggest clones cover 0.0095% to 0.013% of the sample. The same sample was also studied in work on human thymus T cells. Taken from the second paper: Donors were immunologically healthy infants undergoing open corrective cardiac surgery for congenital heart defects in Finland. Thymus tissue was collected as surgical resects that were removed during corrective cardiac surgery. Biased V and J gene segment usage appeared to be present in both thymic and peripheral blood repertoires. According to the related research, thymic TCR repertoires were highly overlapping among unrelated individuals. The study described the TCR alpha and beta repertoires in roughly 8 infant thymus samples and four matching peripheral blood samples. The cohort included about 6 male and two female infants, with donor ages spanning 7 to 244 days. Thymocytes were released mechanically from tissue and stored at -70 °C as pellets of about 10-34 million cells. Genomic DNA was extracted from frozen cell pellets with a QIAsymphony instrument. TCRB and TCRAD loci were amplified from a standardized quantity of quality-controlled genomic DNA using the immunoSEQ multiplex PCR assay. The amplicons covered the V(D)J region and were long enough to include the CDR3 and to identify the V and J genes. Through the commercial immunoSEQ service, the amplicons were sequenced on an Illumina platform. Primer bias and sequencing errors were corrected as previously described, and TCRAD and TCRB were defined on the basis of the IMGT database. The repertoires were analysed using immunoSEQ Analyzer 3.0 and VDJTools for basic statistics, V/J segment usage, diversity estimates, rarefaction and pairwise overlap. Chao1, ChaoE, Efron-Thisted, Shannon and inverse Simpson indices were used to estimate diversity, which was also estimated on datasets down-sampled to the smallest sample. Repertoire overlap was determined by strict matching of CDR3 nucleotide sequence, V gene and J gene, and Jaccard-based multidimensional scaling clustering was applied. On average, roughly 800,000 unique TCRB clonotypes were obtained from thymus samples, compared with 70,000 to 100,000 from blood samples.

The chain links TRBV30 with TRBJ2-1; 8 bases in the middle match TRBD2. The sequenced sample was thymocytes. The receptor was derived from a girl under three years old with a congenital heart defect. Donor details come from another sample of the same person, matched by shared clones. The sequence in DNA is TGTGCCTGGAGCTATTTACCGGGGGGGCCTGTGTACAATGAGCAGTTCTTC. Its protein reads: CAWSYLPGGPVYNEQFF.